The rows below give T cell receptor beta chains drawn from one sample of a study of identical twins. TCRdb re-analysed the 5' RACE reads in MiXCR, keeping a single row per CDR3 protein. The table records 350,000 to 400,000 distinct CDR3 sequences, 8.5% to 10% of them present only once. The sample consisted of naive T cells sorted from blood. The receptors were sampled from a woman between 50 and 59 years old in good health. CDR3s include the opening cysteine and the closing phenylalanine or tryptophan.

J gene	V gene	CDR3 protein
TRBJ2-5	TRBV4-1	CASSRTSGYGETQYF
TRBJ2-7	TRBV12-3/TRBV12-4	CASSLAGRSSYEQYF
TRBJ1-1	TRBV29-1	CSVGTVVRNTEAFF
TRBJ1-4	TRBV29-1	CSVDFRGEKLFF
TRBJ2-1	TRBV11-2	CASSLVRGEQFF
TRBJ2-3	TRBV5-1	CASSFIAVHTDTQYF
TRBJ2-1	TRBV20-1	CSAGTSGDEQFF
TRBJ2-3	TRBV5-1	CASSLDGLAGVGTDTQYF
TRBJ2-1	TRBV10-3	CAISEADVQQREQFF
TRBJ2-1	TRBV20-1	CSANSGLAGPYNEQFF
TRBJ1-1	TRBV5-6	CASSFTRNTEAFF
TRBJ1-2	TRBV14	CASSQGRDNYGYTF
TRBJ2-3	TRBV20-1	CSAPGQRETTQYF
TRBJ2-5	TRBV29-1	CSVALSSGHFYQETQYF
TRBJ2-3	TRBV5-1	CASSYPTRGGAGTDTQYF
TRBJ2-5	TRBV6-1	CASSEGLAGVKTQYF
TRBJ1-1	TRBV10-2	CASSQGINTEAFF
TRBJ2-1	TRBV19	CASSISDLWNNEQFF
TRBJ2-7	TRBV25-1	CASSVGIRDEQYF
TRBJ2-3	TRBV27	CASSFAGEWDTQYF
TRBJ2-1	TRBV4-1	CASSPLRGRQADEQFF
TRBJ1-2	TRBV19	CTSSIAGGFGYGYTF
TRBJ2-1	TRBV5-1	CASSPGLAAHEQFF
TRBJ2-4	TRBV10-3	CAIRRNQGPPKNIQYF
TRBJ2-3	TRBV6-4	CASSDSDRGDHDTQYF
TRBJ2-1	TRBV4-2	CASSQDKGVNEQFF
TRBJ2-1	TRBV10-2	CASSERAWYGNEQFF
TRBJ2-1	TRBV5-1	CASSPGLAGIDEQFF
TRBJ2-3	TRBV5-1	CASSSGLTDTQYF
TRBJ2-2	TRBV30	CAWSVLRQLNTGELFF
TRBJ1-6	TRBV20-1	CSARDIRGNSPLHF
TRBJ1-1	TRBV14	CASSQAVVSGTEAFF
TRBJ2-5	TRBV3-1	CASSQEVRVGQTQYF
TRBJ1-6	TRBV12-3/TRBV12-4	CASSLAGGLPLHF
TRBJ2-5	TRBV27	CASSPERGLQETQYF
TRBJ2-3	TRBV30	CAWSGGGPDTQYF
TRBJ2-1	TRBV5-1	CASSSGDPYNEQFF
TRBJ2-7	TRBV29-1	CSVEPGGRHEQYF
TRBJ1-1	TRBV20-1	CSAARTEAFF
TRBJ2-2	TRBV7-8	CASSSGLTTGELFF
TRBJ2-7	TRBV7-9	CASSRWPRSYEQYF
TRBJ2-5	TRBV5-1	CASSIGADPYQETQYF
TRBJ2-5	TRBV27	CASSLSFGVQETQYF
TRBJ2-2	TRBV12-3/TRBV12-4	CASSLDRGRGLDNTGELFF
TRBJ2-3	TRBV27	CASSFFAGGTDTQYF
TRBJ2-2	TRBV18	CASSPLGPPSGELFF
TRBJ1-5	TRBV5-5	CASSLVVGRYSNQPQHF
TRBJ2-3	TRBV5-1	CASSLSASQRDTQYF
TRBJ2-1	TRBV20-1	CSASRSSYNEQFF
TRBJ2-7	TRBV7-9	CASSLQNYEQYF
TRBJ2-3	TRBV4-1	CASSAREFGTDTQYF
TRBJ2-3	TRBV14	CASSPSPITDTQYF